The clone carrying this TCR beta chain has only a few counts. As yet, its antigen is unknown. This sample is part of a study of T cells in Graves' hyperthyroidism and ophthalmopathy. Study conclusions and caveats: Stable hyperthyroidism and ophthalmopathy were separated using 13 V-J signatures. Most expanded thyroid clonotypes above 0.001 recurred in blood.

Graves' hyperthyroidism qualified as stable when ophthalmopathy did not progress within 18 months. The PBMCs studied were ones that came from approximately 9.9 ml fresh peripheral blood. The junction had 3 bases not matched to a gene; V was cut back by 0 bases and J by 3 bases. Germline V lookup: CDR1 SGHRS, CDR2 YFSETQ. This CDR3 is built from 14 residues. RNA transcripts provided the source from which TCR beta CDR3 regions were amplified. An initial round of RT-PCR targeting the TCR CDR3 relied on the HTBI primer set. MiXCR was run by TCRdb on the multiplex PCR reads, yielding one entry per CDR3 protein. The sample has around 400,000 distinct CDR3 sequences; around 25% are singletons.

Sequencing input: blood. The TCR sequence derives from a man aged 50-59 years with Graves' hyperthyroidism. The chain carries TRBV5-1 and TRBJ2-7, with TRBD2 matching over 7 bases. CDR3 sequence (DNA): TGCGCCAGCAGCTTGGTCGGGAGGAACTACGAGCAGTACTTC. Residues: CASSLVGRNYEQYF.